These 28 T cell receptor beta chains were sequenced from one sample in a study of blood T cells in healthy people across ages. Alongside a J-beta primer mix, a sample-barcoded 5' primer served in a second PCR lasting about 7 to 12 cycles. In TCRdb, the 5' RACE reads were re-called with MiXCR into one record per CDR3 protein. In the table there are 1.5 million to 2 million distinct CDR3 sequences, 49% of which are singletons. The sample consisted of blood. The receptors stem from a woman aged 40-49 years in good health.

The V gene is TRBV12-3 or TRBV12-4, the J gene TRBJ2-7, with TRBD2 matching over 8 bases. The CDR3 is 14 amino acids. Unmatched junction bases numbered 11, after V lost 6 bases and J lost 7 bases. DNA of the CDR3: TGTGCCAGCAGGGGGACTAGGAGCTACAATGAGCAGTACTTC. The encoded protein is CASRGTRSYNEQYF.

The chain is built from TRBV27 and TRBJ2-1; D unclear. Trimming stripped 2 bases from V and 9 bases from J, with 8 bases between. Germline CDR1 is MNHEY and CDR2 is SMNVEV (reference sequence). The CDR3 totals 12 residues. CDR3 sequence: CASSLRSGEQFF. The CDR3 DNA reads as TGTGCCAGCAGTTTAAGGTCGGGTGAGCAGTTCTTC.

The chain uses TRBV7-8 and TRBJ2-7; TRBD1 agrees at 9 bases. Germline V gene lookup returns CDR1 SGHVS and CDR2 FQNEAQ. The CDR3 loop spans 15 amino acids. V trimming: 2 bases; J trimming: 2 bases; junction bases outside the gene matches: 4. CDR3 in amino acids: CASSLPDRGAYEQYF. CDR3 sequence (DNA): TGTGCCAGCAGCTTACCGGACAGGGGAGCCTACGAGCAGTACTTC.

This clonotype has a handful of counts. This chain links TRBV7-9 with TRBJ2-1; 8 nucleotides agree with TRBD2. This CDR3 is 16 amino acids long. The germline V gene encodes CDR1 SEHNR and CDR2 FQNEAQ (reference sequence). V lost 5 bases and J lost 2; bases outside the gene matches: 8. The DNA for the CDR3 is TGTGCCAGCAGCCCGATAGCGGGGCCAACCTACAATGAGCAGTTCTTC. It specifies CASSPIAGPTYNEQFF.

With regard to this clonotype: This may arise from a read error, as a much more abundant clone is one base away. The CDR3 reads CASSQETGAYNEQYF. The CDR3 bases are TGTGCCAGCAGCCAAGAAACAGGGGCCTACAATGAGCAGTACTTC. The chain recombines TRBV4-2 with TRBJ2-1, with 7 bases lining up with TRBD1. The J call may be incorrect, as the DNA end agrees better with TRBJ2-7. Germline V CDR1 and CDR2: LGHNA, YNFKEQ. CDR3 length: 15 amino acids.

This sequence joins TRBV5-6 and TRBJ1-4; D unresolved. This CDR3 is built from 14 residues. Between the trimmed V and J ends, which lost 4 bases and 4 bases, there was a span of 11 bases. CDR1 SGHDT and CDR2 YYEEEE come from the germline V gene. The CDR3 reads CASSLWAINEKLFF. The CDR3 DNA is TGTGCCAGCAGCCTATGGGCGATTAATGAAAAACTGTTTTTT.

The chain uses TRBV28 and TRBJ2-4; 12 bases line up with TRBD2. The end of the DNA aligns better with TRBJ2-5, so the J call may be wrong. Germline V gene lookup returns CDR1 MDHEN and CDR2 SYDVKM. The CDR3 covers 21 residues. CDR3 sequence: CASSPGAWLAGGSSFKETQYF. The CDR3 DNA sequence: TGTGCCAGCAGTCCCGGGGCGTGGCTAGCGGGGGGGAGCAGCTTTAAAGAGACCCAGTACTTC.

This clonotype was counted only a few times. V is TRBV7-9 and J is TRBJ2-1, with D uncertain. From germline, CDR1 is SEHNR and CDR2 FQNEAQ (reference sequence). This CDR3 has 19 amino acids. Trimming took 2 bases from V and 6 from J, leaving 26 bases between them. The CDR3 here is CASSLLRAVGPWTGNEQFF. For the CDR3, the DNA is TGTGCCAGCAGCTTACTTAGAGCCGTCGGTCCATGGACGGGCAATGAGCAGTTCTTC.

This clonotype was found many times. At one end the junction does not follow the germline gene, possibly because of a read error. The chain carries TRBV9 and TRBJ1-2; tentatively, D is TRBD1 (5 bases). The CDR3 totals 13 residues. Germline CDR1 reads SGDLS; CDR2 reads YYNGEE. CDR3 residues: CASSGDGNYGYTF. The CDR3 region has the DNA TGCGCCAGCAGCGGGGACGGTAACTATGGCTACACCTTC.

This clonotype has just a few counts. The chain couples TRBV12-3 or TRBV12-4 to TRBJ2-6; unclear D gene. V was cut by 7 bases and J by 1 base, with 17 bases left in between. CDR3 size: 17 residues. CDR3 sequence: CASTFQTGLSGANVLTF. CDR3 nucleotides: TGTGCCAGCACTTTTCAAACCGGCCTTTCTGGGGCCAACGTCCTGACTTTC.

The gene calls are TRBV3-1 and TRBJ2-5; D is unclear. Trimming removed 0 bases from V and 0 bases from J, with 14 bases in between. The CDR3 covers 17 residues. Germline V gene lookup returns CDR1 LGHDT and CDR2 YNNKEL (reference sequence). CDR3 protein: CASSQEREVLYQETQYF. In DNA form, the CDR3 reads TGTGCCAGCAGCCAAGAGCGCGAAGTCCTGTACCAAGAGACCCAGTACTTC.

The V call is TRBV4-3, the J call TRBJ2-5, with TRBD1 matching 7 bases. The length of the CDR3 is 16 residues. Germline V gene data show CDR1 as LGHNA and CDR2 as YSLEER. V trimming: 0 bases; J trimming: 2 bases; junction bases outside the gene matches: 6. CDR3 DNA: TGCGCCAGCAGCCAAGATCTAGGGACAGCTCAAGAGACCCAGTACTTC. It translates to CASSQDLGTAQETQYF.

The V and J genes are TRBV20-1 and TRBJ2-1; D is possibly TRBD1 (5 bases). From germline, CDR1 is DFQATT and CDR2 SNEGSKA (reference sequence). The V end lost 2 bases, the J end lost 0 bases, and 17 bases lay between the germline ends. This CDR3 has 17 residues. The CDR3 sequence is CSARPYPDQGSYNEQFF. The DNA of the CDR3 is TGCAGTGCTAGACCCTATCCGGACCAGGGCTCCTACAATGAGCAGTTCTTC.

This clonotype was seen a handful of times. The J gene is TRBJ1-2, the V gene TRBV10-3; D call uncertain. Trimming removed 2 bases at V and 4 bases at J, with 14 bases between. Germline lookup yields CDR1 ENHRY and CDR2 SYGVKD. CDR3 length: 15 residues. In DNA, the CDR3 is TGTGCCATCAGTGAGCATTCAACCACCAGCTATGGCTACACCTTC. Translating gives CAISEHSTTSYGYTF.

The chain recombines TRBV4-2 with TRBJ1-5; D perhaps matches TRBD1 (6 bases). This CDR3 comprises 19 residues. Per germline, CDR1 LGHNA and CDR2 YNFKEQ. V lost 1 base to trimming and J lost 0 bases, with 19 bases between them. This CDR3 reads CASSQVGAGSGYSNQPQHF. DNA of the CDR3: TGTGCCAGCAGCCAAGTGGGGGCGGGTTCTGGCTATAGCAATCAGCCCCAGCATTTT.

This clonotype appeared a few times. J is TRBJ2-5 and V is TRBV5-5; no definite D call. The V end was cut by 1 base, the J end by 4 bases, with 11 bases between. CDR3 length: 14 amino acids. The germline V gene has CDR1 SGHKS and CDR2 YYEKEE (reference sequence). The CDR3 sequence: CASSLISVSETQYF. For the CDR3, the DNA is TGTGCCAGCAGCTTGATCTCTGTTTCAGAGACCCAGTACTTC.

The rearrangement uses TRBV20-1 and TRBJ2-7, with TRBD2 matching over 7 bases. The CDR3 has 12 amino acids. Per the germline V gene, CDR1 is DFQATT and CDR2 is SNEGSKA (reference sequence). J gave up 3 bases and V 6 bases, and 5 bases lay outside the gene matches. The CDR3 loop is CSAGASGYEQYF. The CDR3 DNA reads TGCAGTGCGGGAGCTAGCGGCTACGAGCAGTACTTC.

V and J are TRBV6-5 and TRBJ2-6; no firm D call. Germline CDR1 reads MNHEY; CDR2 reads SVGAGI. The CDR3 is 15 amino acids. Trimming removed 2 bases from V and 6 bases from J, with 11 bases in between. The CDR3 sequence is CASSYVETVANVLTF. The CDR3 coding sequence is TGTGCCAGCAGTTACGTAGAGACTGTGGCCAACGTCCTGACTTTC.

The V call is TRBV27, the J call TRBJ2-5; D is ambiguous. Trimming stripped 2 bases from V and 5 bases from J, with 18 bases between. The germline V gene has CDR1 MNHEY and CDR2 SMNVEV (reference sequence). This CDR3 region has 16 residues. The CDR3 is CASSLRKVSIEETQYF. The CDR3 nucleotides read TGTGCCAGCAGTTTACGCAAGGTCTCCATCGAGGAGACCCAGTACTTC.

This chain joins TRBV6-5 and TRBJ1-2, with D possibly being TRBD1 (6 bases). Trimming took off 3 bases at V and 8 bases at J, with 19 bases between the two ends. This CDR3 spans 15 amino acids. Looked up from germline, CDR1 is MNHEY and CDR2 is SVGAGI. CDR3 coding DNA: TGTGCCAGCAGTTATGGGGGCCGAATGGGGGGGGGCTACACCTTC. Protein sequence: CASSYGGRMGGGYTF.

This chain uses TRBV11-2 with TRBJ1-2; D remains ambiguous. The CDR3 has 15 residues. Deletions cut 4 bases from V and 2 bases from J, with 14 bases between. CDR1 is SGHAT and CDR2 is FQNNGV in the germline V gene. The CDR3 region is CASSSRVLGNYGYTF. DNA of the CDR3: TGTGCCAGCAGCTCCCGGGTGCTTGGGAACTATGGCTACACCTTC.

This chain uses TRBV29-1 with TRBJ2-5, with 8 bases matching TRBD1. The CDR3 length is 12 residues. Per germline, CDR1 SQVTM and CDR2 ANQGSEA. With 7 bases clipped from V and 4 bases from J, the junction kept 5 bases outside the gene matches. DNA of the CDR3: TGCAGCGGAATACAGGGGGGAGAGACCCAGTACTTC. It specifies CSGIQGGETQYF.

In DNA, the CDR3 is TGTGCCAGCAGCTTACGGCAGGGATACATTCAGTACTTC. This gives the protein CASSLRQGYIQYF. The V call is TRBV7-9, the J call TRBJ2-4, with D possibly being TRBD1 (5 bases). CDR1 SEHNR and CDR2 FQNEAQ come from the germline V gene (reference sequence). The CDR3 loop spans 13 amino acids. V was trimmed by 2 bases and J by 8 bases, leaving 10 bases between them.

This clonotype was seen a few times. The rearrangement joins TRBV6-6 to TRBJ2-3; D is unclear. The CDR3 length is 13 residues. Trimming removed 5 bases at V and 5 bases at J, with 11 bases between. The germline CDR1 and CDR2 sequences are MNHNY and SVGAGI (reference sequence). The CDR3 protein is CASSAVCGDTQYF. CDR3 DNA: TGTGCCAGCAGTGCGGTGTGTGGAGATACGCAGTATTTT.

The chain is built from TRBV15 and TRBJ2-7; D is possibly TRBD2 (5 bases). The end of the DNA fits TRBJ2-5 better, so the J call may be wrong. The germline CDR1 and CDR2 sequences are LNHNV and YYDKDF (reference sequence). The CDR3 is made up of 14 amino acids. The CDR3 DNA follows: TGTGCCACCATGCAGCTAGCACACCAAGAGACCCAGTACTTC. Protein product: CATMQLAHQETQYF.

The chain couples TRBV7-2 to TRBJ1-5, with D possibly TRBD1 on 5 matching bases. Trimming removed 4 bases at V and 8 bases at J, with 12 bases between. Germline CDR1 is SGHTA and CDR2 is FQGNSA. This CDR3 comprises 13 residues. The CDR3 sequence is CASSSSRGEPQHF. The CDR3 DNA follows: TGTGCCAGCAGCTCTAGTAGGGGTGAGCCCCAGCATTTT.

The V and J genes are TRBV6-5 and TRBJ2-3, with 7 bases that match TRBD1. The V gene's germline CDR1 is MNHEY and CDR2 SVGAGI. V was pared by 5 bases and J by 4 bases, with 6 bases of the junction left unmatched. The CDR3 has 14 residues. CDR3 amino acids: CASSRNRGADTQYF. CDR3 DNA sequence: TGTGCCAGCAGTCGGAACAGGGGAGCAGATACGCAGTATTTT.

V gene TRBV12-3 or TRBV12-4 combines with J gene TRBJ2-4; D may be TRBD2 (6 bases). The V end lost 5 bases, the J end lost 13 bases, and 21 bases lay between the germline ends. The CDR3 is 14 residues long. Written as DNA, the CDR3 is TGTGCCAGCAGTGCTAATAGGGGCTTTGGGGGGCAGTACTTC. Protein: CASSANRGFGGQYF.